The rows below give T cell receptor beta chains drawn from one sample of a study of cytomegalovirus exposure and HLA in healthy donors. Clones were sequenced by immunoSEQ multiplex PCR, and TCRdb holds only the in-frame ones, with some missing. Among approximately 100,000 clones listed, roughly 85% were seen once. The sequenced material came from PBMCs. The receptor set was obtained from a man under 40 in good health and CMV-seronegative. Each CDR3 is given with its conserved first and last residue.

v_call cdr3_aa
TRBV6-5 CASSTVRGRDTQYF
TRBV6-1 CASSVGTASSYEQYF
TRBV9 CASSLTSHTNTGELFF
TRBV4-1 CASSLRLGGTGELFF
TRBV25-1 CASSETGSTDTQYF
TRBV9 CASSVERQGQVGYTF
TRBV6-5 CASSRDREAQPQHF
TRBV6-6 CASSYSLTSGYNEQFF
TRBV5-8 CASSLFIFYEQYF
TRBV6-6 CASTRDFLSYEQYF
TRBV9 CASSVEPSGSTTQYF
TRBV7-2 CASSFLLAGGGELFF
TRBV30 CAWSVSGSSPEQYF
TRBV5-4 CASSLGLDYEQYF
TRBV6-6 CATTRRGRRDYEQYF
TRBV27 CASSFSGGELFF
TRBV5-6 CASSLYPLRGTQYF
TRBV27 CARGGVGEKLFF
TRBV18 CASSPRGRAETQYF
TRBV14 CASSQVGGGQTYEQYF